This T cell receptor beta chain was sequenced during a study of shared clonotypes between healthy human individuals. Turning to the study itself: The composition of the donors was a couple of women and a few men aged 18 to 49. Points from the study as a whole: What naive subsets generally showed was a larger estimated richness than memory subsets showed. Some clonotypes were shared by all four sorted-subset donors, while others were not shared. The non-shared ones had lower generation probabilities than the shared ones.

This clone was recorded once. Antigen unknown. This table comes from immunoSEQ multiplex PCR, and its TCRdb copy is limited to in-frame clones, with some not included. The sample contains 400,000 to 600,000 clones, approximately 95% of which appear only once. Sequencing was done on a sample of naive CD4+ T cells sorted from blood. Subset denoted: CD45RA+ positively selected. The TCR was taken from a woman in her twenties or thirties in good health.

CDR3 nucleotide sequence: TGTGCCAGCAGCTTAGTGACGGCATCCTACGAGCAGTACTTC. It codes for CASSLVTASYEQYF. This chain joins TRBV7-9 and TRBJ2-7; D unresolved. Per the germline V gene, CDR1 is SEHNR and CDR2 is FQNEAQ (reference sequence). CDR3 length: 14 amino acids. V lost 1 base and J lost 1, with 8 bases in between.